These 10 T cell receptor beta chains were all obtained from the same sample, sequenced in a study of blood T cell repertoires in COVID-19. Measured with immunoSEQ multiplex PCR; TCRdb has only the in-frame clones, and not every one. The top ten clones hold 5% to 6.5% of a sample with more than 95,000 clones, around nine tenths of them seen once. The sample comprised peripheral blood. These receptors originate from a human donor in a cohort sampled during active COVID-19.

This chain uses TRBV27 with TRBJ1-6; 9 bases align to TRBD1. The junction had 3 bases not matched to a gene; V was cut back by 2 bases and J by 7 bases. Per the germline V gene, CDR1 is MNHEY and CDR2 is SMNVEV (reference sequence). The CDR3 length is 15 residues. CDR3 sequence reads: CASSLVGQGNSPLHF. CDR3 in DNA: TGTGCCAGCAGTTTAGTGGGACAGGGAAATTCACCCCTCCACTTT.

The chain is built from TRBV7-2 and TRBJ2-7; perhaps TRBD2 as D (6 bases). The CDR3 sequence is 14 residues long. Trimming left V 5 bases short and J 4 bases short, with 15 bases between. Germline lookup yields CDR1 SGHTA and CDR2 FQGNSA. CDR3 in DNA: TGTGCCAGCAGCGTCCCGGGACTGCTATACGAGCAGTACTTC. As protein: CASSVPGLLYEQYF.

This clone has only one observation. V gene TRBV10-3 combines with J gene TRBJ2-5; 7 bases are a match to TRBD2. J lost 1 base, V lost 6 bases, and 5 bases had no gene match. Germline-derived CDR1 and CDR2 are ENHRY and SYGVKD. The CDR3 is 14 residues long. DNA for the CDR3: TGTGCCATCAGCTCGGGGACTACCCAAGAGACCCAGTACTTC. Translated: CAISSGTTQETQYF.

The chain uses TRBV2 and TRBJ2-5; 13 nucleotides match TRBD2. Looked up from germline, CDR1 is SNHLY and CDR2 is FYNNEI. J gave up 5 bases and V 6 bases, and 6 bases lay outside the gene matches. The CDR3 loop spans 15 amino acids. CDR3 nucleotide sequence: TGTGCCAGCAGAGCAGGGACTAGCGGGATTGAGACCCAGTACTTC. It yields the protein CASRAGTSGIETQYF.

This chain connects TRBV9 to TRBJ2-7; D is perhaps TRBD1 (6 bases). The CDR3 has 15 amino acids. V lost 0 bases and J 6 bases, leaving 16 bases between the germline ends. Per the germline V gene, CDR1 is SGDLS and CDR2 is YYNGEE. CDR3 protein: CASSVDSPLGAEQYF. The CDR3 DNA is TGTGCCAGCAGCGTAGATAGCCCCTTGGGGGCCGAGCAGTACTTC.

This chain joins TRBV4-1 and TRBJ2-3; 13 bases match TRBD2. Looked up from germline, CDR1 is MGHRA and CDR2 is YSYEKL. This CDR3 contains 17 residues. The J segment lost 0 bases and the V segment lost 6 bases, leaving 6 bases of the junction unmatched. CDR3 nucleotide sequence: TGCGCCAGCAGACGTAGGGGACTAGCGGGGAGCACAGATACGCAGTATTTT. It is translated as CASRRRGLAGSTDTQYF.

The chain has TRBV7-9 and TRBJ2-3, with 11 positions matching TRBD2. V lost 2 bases, J lost 3 bases, and 1 base stayed unmatched. CDR3 size: 15 residues. Germline CDR1 SEHNR, CDR2 FQNEAQ (reference sequence). The CDR3 nucleotides are TGTGCCAGCAGCTTATCTAGCGGGGGGACAGATACGCAGTATTTT. Translation gives CASSLSSGGTDTQYF. The full variable domain, in which reference TRBV7-9 and TRBJ2-3 provide the parts outside the CDR3, is DTGVSQNPRHKITKRGQNVTFRCDPISEHNRLYWYRQTLGQGPEFLTYFQNEAQLEKSRLLSDRFSAERPKGSFSTLEIQRTEQGDSAMYLCASSLSSGGTDTQYFGPGTRLTVL.

The chain uses TRBV18 and TRBJ2-7; D unclear. Germline lookup yields CDR1 KGHSH and CDR2 LQKENI. The CDR3 runs 12 residues. The ends were cut back, 2 bases at V and 7 bases at J, with 9 bases in the middle. As DNA, the CDR3 is TGTGCCAGCTCACCAGCAGGATATGAGCAGTACTTC. Amino acid sequence: CASSPAGYEQYF. Combining the CDR3 with reference TRBV18 and TRBJ2-7 gives the whole variable domain NAGVMQNPRHLVRRRGQEARLRCSPMKGHSHVYWYRQLPEEGLKFMVYLQKENIIDESGMPKERFSAEFPKEGPSILRIQQVVRGDSAAYFCASSPAGYEQYFGPGTRLTVT.

This sequence joins TRBV5-1 and TRBJ1-4; 12 nucleotides match TRBD1. There are 15 residues in the CDR3. The germline V gene encodes CDR1 SGHRS and CDR2 YFSETQ. V gave up 4 bases and J gave up 7 bases; unmatched junction bases: 5. The CDR3 reads CASSRDRGLGEKLFF. DNA for the CDR3: TGCGCCAGCAGCAGGGACAGGGGGCTCGGTGAAAAACTGTTTTTT. The full variable domain, rest sourced from reference TRBV5-1 and TRBJ1-4, is KAGVTQTPRYLIKTRGQQVTLSCSPISGHRSVSWYQQTPGQGLQFLFEYFSETQRNKGNFPGRFSGRQFSNSRSEMNVSTLELGDSALYLCASSRDRGLGEKLFFGSGTQLSVL.

The rearrangement joins TRBV28 to TRBJ1-3; D is possibly TRBD1 (6 bases). CDR3 length: 15 amino acids. Trimming pared 5 bases from V and 2 bases from J, leaving 13 bases between. CDR1 and CDR2 (germline): MDHEN, SYDVKM. This CDR3 is CASSPRTAPGNTIYF. The CDR3 DNA reads TGTGCCAGCAGTCCCCGGACAGCTCCTGGAAACACCATATATTTT.